The 28 T cell receptor beta chains presented below share a single source sample, sequenced in a study of T cell repertoires in cytomegalovirus infection. MiXCR, applied by TCRdb to the reads, yields one record per CDR3 protein. Among fewer than 200,000 distinct CDR3 sequences listed, over 13% were seen once. Material for sequencing was PBMCs. The receptors here all came from a human donor in good health (CMV status not recorded). Some clones in this sample may be carry-over from other donors' samples.

This clonotype has a count of ten or more. The chain joins TRBV7-9 to TRBJ2-1; D is undetermined. The CDR3 runs 14 residues. The V gene lost 0 bases and the J gene lost 0 bases, with 3 bases spanning the gap. The germline V gene has CDR1 SEHNR and CDR2 FQNEAQ (reference sequence). The CDR3 DNA follows: TGTGCCAGCAGCTTAGCTGACTCCTACAATGAGCAGTTCTTC. Amino acids: CASSLADSYNEQFF.

This clonotype occurred a few times. This rearrangement joins TRBV20-1 to TRBJ2-1, with TRBD2 as a possible D gene (5 bases). Trimming took off 3 bases at V and 0 bases at J, with 15 bases between the two ends. Germline lookup yields CDR1 DFQATT and CDR2 SNEGSKA (reference sequence). The CDR3 sequence is 16 residues long. The CDR3 DNA sequence: TGCAGTGCTAGGGTCGCGGGCAGTGCCTCCTACAATGAGCAGTTCTTC. Its protein is CSARVAGSASYNEQFF.

This clonotype turned up a few times. J is TRBJ2-4 and V is TRBV6-2 or TRBV6-3, with 9 bases fitting TRBD2. Trimming at V came to 6 bases and at J to 0 bases, leaving 6 bases not matched to a gene. Germline V CDR1 and CDR2: MNHEY, SVGEGT. The CDR3 has 16 amino acids. The CDR3 region has the DNA TGTGCCAGCAGACGCGGGGGGGAGCTAGCCAAAAACATTCAGTACTTC. This codes for CASRRGGELAKNIQYF.

The V call is TRBV20-1, the J call TRBJ2-1; D perhaps matches TRBD2 (5 bases). This CDR3 comprises 15 residues. V was shortened by 3 bases and J by 0 bases, with 12 bases between the two germline ends. Germline CDR1 reads DFQATT; CDR2 reads SNEGSKA (reference sequence). CDR3 bases: TGCAGTGCTAGGGTAGCGTCGAGCTCCTACAATGAGCAGTTCTTC. It specifies CSARVASSSYNEQFF.

The chain couples TRBV10-3 to TRBJ2-3; D is undetermined. Germline V gene sequence: CDR1 ENHRY, CDR2 SYGVKD. CDR3 length: 15 amino acids. Deletions cut 0 bases from V and 4 bases from J, with 11 bases between. The CDR3 bases are TGTGCCATCAGTGAGTCGACCCTTCACCCAGATACGCAGTATTTT. This encodes CAISESTLHPDTQYF.

This clonotype was found many times. This sequence joins TRBV6-5 and TRBJ1-1, with 9 nucleotides matching TRBD1. Per the germline V gene, CDR1 is MNHEY and CDR2 is SVGAGI. This CDR3 has 14 amino acids. The ends lost 6 bases at V and 1 base at J; junction bases unmatched: 3. CDR3 region: CASRGTGPNTEAFF. The CDR3, as DNA: TGTGCCAGCAGAGGGACAGGGCCGAACACTGAAGCTTTCTTT.

This clonotype has ten or more counts. The chain is built from TRBV7-9 and TRBJ1-4, with a tentative D call TRBD1 (5 bases). V lost 5 bases, J lost 10 bases, and 20 bases lay in between. The CDR3 has 15 residues. Per the germline V gene, CDR1 is SEHNR and CDR2 is FQNEAQ (reference sequence). CDR3 DNA: TGTGCCAGCAGCCGTAATCGGGACCAACGTGGAAAACTGTTTTTT. Encoded protein: CASSRNRDQRGKLFF.

At least ten counts were recorded for this clonotype. V is TRBV7-3 and J is TRBJ2-1; TRBD2 aligns across 7 bases. Per germline, CDR1 SGHTA and CDR2 FQGTGA. V was clipped by 2 bases and J by 5 bases; unmatched bases: 12. CDR3 length: 17 amino acids. The CDR3 sequence: CASSLAPGAREDNEQFF. CDR3 nucleotide sequence: TGTGCCAGCAGCTTAGCACCGGGAGCCCGGGAGGACAATGAGCAGTTCTTC.

This clonotype was seen at least ten times. The chain has TRBV14 and TRBJ1-1; D is uncertain. The CDR3 sequence is 16 residues long. Looked up from germline, CDR1 is SGHDN and CDR2 is FVKESK. V shed 1 base and J shed 8 bases, with 20 bases lying between them. The CDR3 nucleotides are TGTGCCAGCAGCCAAGCTAAAACGTCTCAGGCGACGGAAGCTTTCTTT. Translating gives CASSQAKTSQATEAFF.

V gene TRBV7-3 combines with J gene TRBJ2-3; D unclear. The CDR3 length is 15 residues. CDR1 SGHTA and CDR2 FQGTGA come from the germline V gene. The V gene lost 0 bases and the J gene lost 2 bases, with 9 bases spanning the gap. DNA for the CDR3: TGTGCCAGCAGCTTAACCGAGATAACCACAGATACGCAGTATTTT. The encoded protein is CASSLTEITTDTQYF.

This clonotype was recorded many times. The gene calls are TRBV12-3 or TRBV12-4 and TRBJ1-5; D not certain. The CDR3 totals 13 residues. Deletions cut 6 bases from V and 5 bases from J, with 11 bases between. The CDR3 protein is CASRLSRDQPQHF. DNA for the CDR3: TGTGCCAGCAGATTATCCCGGGATCAGCCCCAGCATTTT.

This clonotype came up many times. The chain links TRBV4-1 to TRBJ1-1, with D uncertain. The length of the CDR3 is 15 residues. The V gene lost 0 bases and the J gene lost 0 bases, with 8 bases spanning the gap. The germline V gene has CDR1 MGHRA and CDR2 YSYEKL. The CDR3 is CASSQESSLNTEAFF. CDR3 in DNA: TGCGCCAGCAGCCAAGAATCTAGCCTGAACACTGAAGCTTTCTTT.

The CDR3 DNA sequence: TGTGCCTGGAGTGAGCTAGCGGGATCCGATGAGCAGTTCTTC. The encoded protein is CAWSELAGSDEQFF. This rearrangement joins TRBV30 to TRBJ2-1, with 9 bases that match TRBD2. CDR1 is GTSNPN, CDR2 SVGIG, per germline (reference sequence). The CDR3 totals 14 residues. The ends lost 1 base at V and 8 bases at J; junction bases unmatched: 6.

This clonotype was counted only a few times. The chain combines TRBV12-3 or TRBV12-4 with TRBJ1-2, with TRBD1 matching 7 bases. This CDR3 contains 15 residues. With V trimmed by 6 bases and J by 0 bases, 7 bases remained unmatched. The CDR3 spells CASRPGQTPNYGYTF. Written as DNA, the CDR3 is TGTGCCAGCAGACCGGGACAGACACCTAACTATGGCTACACCTTC.

This clonotype was observed a handful of times. The chain is built from TRBV6-4 and TRBJ1-1, with D uncertain. This CDR3 has 13 residues. V shed 6 bases and J shed 1 base, with 9 bases lying between them. Germline CDR1 is MRHNA and CDR2 is SNTAGT. As DNA, the CDR3 is TGTGCCAGCAGCTATCGACAGAACACTGAAGCTTTCTTT. Translating it yields CASSYRQNTEAFF.

This clonotype has ten or more counts. The chain uses TRBV25-1 and TRBJ2-1; 13 bases fit TRBD2. The CDR3 contains 17 residues. V shed 10 bases and J 9 bases; nucleotides not matched to a gene: 18. The germline V gene encodes CDR1 MGHDK and CDR2 SYGVNS. The CDR3, as DNA: TGTGCCACCAAACGGGGACTAGCGGGATATTACAATAGTGAGCAGTTCTTC. Encoded protein: CATKRGLAGYYNSEQFF.

This clonotype occurred many times. J is TRBJ2-3 and V is TRBV12-3 or TRBV12-4; D remains unclear. Trimming stripped 2 bases from V and 4 bases from J, with 4 bases between. This CDR3 has 12 amino acids. The CDR3 DNA is TGTGCCAGCAGTTTACGGGCAGATACGCAGTATTTT. This gives the protein CASSLRADTQYF.

The chain recombines TRBV29-1 with TRBJ1-2; D remains ambiguous. Deletions cut 5 bases from V and 2 bases from J, with 9 bases between. This CDR3 comprises 12 residues. From germline, CDR1 is SQVTM and CDR2 ANQGSEA. CDR3 DNA: TGCAGCGTTAAGGTCCGGAACTATGGCTACACCTTC. It translates to CSVKVRNYGYTF. Full variable domain (missing parts from reference TRBV29-1 and TRBJ1-2): SAVISQKPSRDICQRGTSLTIQCQVDSQVTMMFWYRQQPGQSLTLIATANQGSEATYESGFVIDKFPISRPNLTFSTLTVSNMSPEDSSIYLCSVKVRNYGYTFGSGTRLTVV.

This clonotype turned up a few times. This chain uses TRBV27 with TRBJ2-5; D not certain. The CDR3 has 16 residues. The germline V gene has CDR1 MNHEY and CDR2 SMNVEV (reference sequence). The germline V and J ends were trimmed by 0 bases and 1 base, with 12 bases remaining between them. For the CDR3, the DNA is TGTGCCAGCAGTTTATCAGCTAGTGGGCTCCAAGAGACCCAGTACTTC. The encoded protein is CASSLSASGLQETQYF.

A remark on this clonotype: A much bigger clone sits one base away, suggesting this may be a read error. Since no conserved phenylalanine or tryptophan closes the CDR3, a read error is the likely cause. The chain has TRBV7-2 and TRBJ1-1, with D hard to call. Trimming stripped 0 bases from V and 1 base from J, with 6 bases between. This CDR3 contains 14 residues. Germline V gene sequence: CDR1 SGHTA, CDR2 FQGNSA. The CDR3 bases are TGTGCCAGCAGCTTAGCCGCAGGGAACACTGAAGCTTTCCTT. Translated, it gives CASSLAAGNTEAFL.

This clonotype was seen more than once but under ten times. The genes are TRBV19 and TRBJ1-1; D unclear. The CDR3 totals 10 residues. Germline V gene sequence: CDR1 LNHDA, CDR2 SQIVND (reference sequence). Trimming removed 8 bases at V and 5 bases at J, with 6 bases between. The CDR3 region has the DNA TGTGCCAGTGGGTTTACTGAAGCTTTCTTT. This translates into CASGFTEAFF.

The chain is built from TRBV6-1 and TRBJ2-7; D perhaps matches TRBD2 (7 bases). V was trimmed by 1 base and J by 6 bases, leaving 28 bases between them. The CDR3 runs to 19 residues. Germline-derived CDR1 and CDR2 are MNHNS and SASEGT. CDR3 in DNA: TGTGCCAGCAGTGAAGAGGGGGGGTCCTACAATGGAATATTGGGCGAGCAGTACTTC. Translation: CASSEEGGSYNGILGEQYF.

This clonotype was counted many times. The genes are TRBV6-1 and TRBJ2-7; 7 bases fit TRBD2. The CDR3 sequence is 17 residues long. Unmatched junction bases numbered 9, after V lost 0 bases and J lost 1 base. Germline values: CDR1 MNHNS, CDR2 SASEGT. The CDR3 loop is CASSEALQGGLSYEQYF. The CDR3 DNA is TGTGCCAGCAGTGAAGCGCTTCAGGGAGGGCTTTCCTACGAGCAGTACTTC.

This clonotype was counted between two and nine times. V and J are TRBV28 and TRBJ2-1; weak D call: TRBD2 (5 bases). V lost 5 bases and J 7 bases, leaving 21 bases between the germline ends. The length of the CDR3 is 16 residues. Germline V CDR1 and CDR2: MDHEN, SYDVKM. CDR3 sequence reads: CASSPRGRTNKNEQFF. The CDR3 coding sequence is TGTGCCAGCAGTCCCCGGGGTCGTACGAATAAAAATGAGCAGTTCTTC. Supplemented by reference TRBV28 and TRBJ2-1, the full variable domain reads DVKVTQSSRYLVKRTGEKVFLECVQDMDHENMFWYRQDPGLGLRLIYFSYDVKMKEKGDIPEGYSVSREKKERFSLILESASTNQTSMYLCASSPRGRTNKNEQFFGPGTRLTVL.

This clonotype was observed many times. The genes are TRBV20-1 and TRBJ1-4; TRBD1 might be the D (5 bases). V lost 6 bases to trimming and J lost 0 bases, with 20 bases between them. This CDR3 comprises 17 residues. Per the germline V gene, CDR1 is DFQATT and CDR2 is SNEGSKA (reference sequence). The CDR3 loop reads CSARPGTPGATNEKLFF. CDR3 bases: TGCAGTGCCCGCCCTGGTACCCCGGGGGCAACTAATGAAAAACTGTTTTTT.

Ten or more counts support this clonotype. The J gene is TRBJ1-5, the V gene TRBV4-3; TRBD1 is a possible D gene (6 bases). Deletions cut 0 bases from V and 6 bases from J, with 12 bases between. CDR1 and CDR2 (germline): LGHNA, YSLEER. The CDR3 totals 15 residues. The CDR3 DNA is TGCGCCAGCAGCCAAGAGGCCAGGGGAGGTCAGCCCCAGCATTTT. This encodes CASSQEARGGQPQHF.

This clonotype has ten or more counts. This chain links TRBV5-6 with TRBJ2-3; D is uncertain. Germline V gives CDR1 SGHDT, CDR2 YYEEEE. The length of the CDR3 is 13 residues. V gave up 1 base and J gave up 5 bases, with 8 bases separating them. The CDR3 DNA sequence: TGTGCCAGCAGCTTGCCCAGACGAGATACGCAGTATTTT. Translated, it gives CASSLPRRDTQYF. Looking up the rest from reference TRBV5-6 and TRBJ2-3 gives the full variable domain: DAGVTQSPTHLIKTRGQQVTLRCSPKSGHDTVSWYQQALGQGPQFIFQYYEEEERQRGNFPDRFSGHQFPNYSSELNVNALLLGDSALYLCASSLPRRDTQYFGPGTRLTVL.

This clonotype was counted a single time. The chain employs TRBV25-1 and TRBJ1-6; 10 positions agree with TRBD1. Trimming took 1 base from V and 11 from J; bases not matched to a gene: 5. The CDR3 length is 15 residues. Germline V gene data show CDR1 as MGHDK and CDR2 as SYGVNS. The CDR3 DNA is TGTGCCAGCAGTGAATCCGACAGGGGGCCCGCACCCCTCCACTTT. Its translation: CASSESDRGPAPLHF.